This TCR beta chain was captured by sequencing in a study of tumor-infiltrating lymphocytes in primary liver carcinoma. In the study overall: The study reported T1-T3 N0M0 tumors spanning 4.2 to 10 cm.

Constant-region priming of around 500 ng total RNA yielded TCR beta cDNA. Nested multiplex PCR, run for three rounds with slightly modified ARM-PCR, yielded TCR beta libraries. TCRdb fed the multiplex PCR reads into MiXCR, producing one record per CDR3 protein. The table records 330,000 or so distinct CDR3 sequences, roughly 61% of them present only once. For blood RNA, unsorted whole blood served as the source, and germline DNA was extracted too. The receptor was derived from a man aged 35 to 55 with primary liver carcinoma and hepatitis B virus infection. Sequencing was carried out using peripheral blood.

CDR3 in DNA: TGTGCCTGGAGGCAGGGGTGTAATACGCAGTATTTT. It translates to CAWRQGCNTQYF. This chain connects TRBV30 to TRBJ2-3, with D tentatively TRBD1 (6 bases). This CDR3 has 12 amino acids. The V end was cut by 3 bases, the J end by 7 bases, with 11 bases between. The germline gives CDR1 GTSNPN, CDR2 SVGIG (reference sequence).